Listed below are T cell receptor beta chains from one sample, sequenced in a study of CD8 T cells in ankylosing spondylitis. TCRdb ran MiXCR on the 5' RACE reads and lists one entry per CDR3 protein. The sample consists of about 330,000 distinct CDR3 sequences, roughly 8% of them appearing once. Sequenced sample: blood, either unsorted or a sorted T cell fraction (not recorded which). Receptors originate from a male donor with ankylosing spondylitis. The CDR3 runs from the conserved cysteine through the conserved F or W. A D gene is named only where the DNA matches it firmly. Clone size is not always given. Where it is, it says once, few, many or a class for expanded clones.

j_call: TRBJ2-1
clone_size: few
cdr3_length: 13
v_call: TRBV6-1
d_call: .
cdr3_nt: TGTGCCAGCAGTGAAGAATGGTGGTCAGAGCAGTTCTTC
cdr3_aa: CASSEEWWSEQFF

j_call: TRBJ2-2
clone_size: .
cdr3_length: 15
v_call: TRBV29-1
d_call: TRBD2
cdr3_nt: TGCAGCGGAGCCTTCGTGGGCGGGAGGATCGGGGAGCTGTTTTTT
cdr3_aa: CSGAFVGGRIGELFF

j_call: TRBJ2-3
clone_size: .
cdr3_length: 14
v_call: TRBV11-2
d_call: .
cdr3_nt: TGTGCCAGCAGCTTAGGGACAGCCACAGATACGCAGTATTTT
cdr3_aa: CASSLGTATDTQYF

j_call: TRBJ2-7
clone_size: .
cdr3_length: 14
v_call: TRBV5-1
d_call: .
cdr3_nt: TGCGCCAGCAGCAACTCGGGTCAGGCGGGGGAGCAGTACTTC
cdr3_aa: CASSNSGQAGEQYF

j_call: TRBJ2-1
clone_size: once
cdr3_length: 16
v_call: TRBV7-6
d_call: .
cdr3_nt: TGTGCCAGCAGCTTAGCGGCCCCCTGGACGTACAATGAGCAGTTCTTC
cdr3_aa: CASSLAAPWTYNEQFF

j_call: TRBJ2-6
clone_size: .
cdr3_length: 15
v_call: TRBV13
d_call: .
cdr3_nt: TGTGCCAGCAGCTTTTTACAGGGTGGAGCCAACGTCCTGACTTTC
cdr3_aa: CASSFLQGGANVLTF

j_call: TRBJ2-7
clone_size: few
cdr3_length: 15
v_call: TRBV12-3/TRBV12-4
d_call: TRBD2
cdr3_nt: TGTGCCAGCAGTGGGGGGTTGGTAGCGGGAGACGAGCAGTACTTC
cdr3_aa: CASSGGLVAGDEQYF

j_call: TRBJ2-7
clone_size: .
cdr3_length: 14
v_call: TRBV20-1
d_call: TRBD1
cdr3_nt: TGCAGTGCTAGAGAGGACAGGGGGCTTGACGAGCAGTACTTC
cdr3_aa: CSAREDRGLDEQYF

j_call: TRBJ2-5
clone_size: .
cdr3_length: 12
v_call: TRBV29-1
d_call: .
cdr3_nt: TGCAGCGTTGAGATCCGGGGAGAGACCCAGTACTTC
cdr3_aa: CSVEIRGETQYF

j_call: TRBJ1-6
clone_size: few
cdr3_length: 14
v_call: TRBV18
d_call: .
cdr3_nt: TGTGCCAGCTCACCACCGGGCGGGAATTCACCCCTCCACTTT
cdr3_aa: CASSPPGGNSPLHF

j_call: TRBJ1-1
clone_size: .
cdr3_length: 13
v_call: TRBV15
d_call: .
cdr3_nt: TGTGCCACCAGCAGAGATCCCGGAGCTGAAGCTTTCTTT
cdr3_aa: CATSRDPGAEAFF

j_call: TRBJ2-3
clone_size: few
cdr3_length: 15
v_call: TRBV9
d_call: .
cdr3_nt: TGTGCCAGCAGCCAATTGGCGGGGAGCACAGATACGCAGTATTTT
cdr3_aa: CASSQLAGSTDTQYF

j_call: TRBJ1-4
clone_size: .
cdr3_length: 16
v_call: TRBV5-1
d_call: .
cdr3_nt: TGCGCCAGCAGCGCCGGGGTCGAGAGAACTAATGAAAAACTGTTTTTT
cdr3_aa: CASSAGVERTNEKLFF

j_call: TRBJ2-3
clone_size: few
cdr3_length: 17
v_call: TRBV14
d_call: TRBD2
cdr3_nt: TGTGCCAGCAGCCGTTCAGAAGGACTAGCGGAAACAGATACGCAGTATTTT
cdr3_aa: CASSRSEGLAETDTQYF

j_call: TRBJ1-3
clone_size: many
cdr3_length: 14
v_call: TRBV12-3/TRBV12-4
d_call: .
cdr3_nt: TGTGCCAGCAGTGTTACGGAGCGGGGAAACACCATATATTTT
cdr3_aa: CASSVTERGNTIYF

j_call: TRBJ2-3
clone_size: .
cdr3_length: 14
v_call: TRBV7-9
d_call: TRBD2
cdr3_nt: TGTGCCCTTGTTGCGGGAGTTCGCACAGATACGCAGTATTTT
cdr3_aa: CALVAGVRTDTQYF

j_call: TRBJ2-4
clone_size: .
cdr3_length: 12
v_call: TRBV20-1
d_call: .
cdr3_nt: TGCAGTGCACAGACTCTTAAAAACATTCAGTACTTC
cdr3_aa: CSAQTLKNIQYF

j_call: TRBJ2-7
clone_size: few
cdr3_length: 14
v_call: TRBV2
d_call: TRBD2
cdr3_nt: TGTGCCAGCAGTCGTCCGGGACTACTCTACGAGCAGTACTTC
cdr3_aa: CASSRPGLLYEQYF

j_call: TRBJ1-1
clone_size: few
cdr3_length: 14
v_call: TRBV3-1
d_call: .
cdr3_nt: TGTGCCAGCAGCCAAGTTGACAGGACAGCCCCGGCTTTCTTT
cdr3_aa: CASSQVDRTAPAFF

j_call: TRBJ1-1
clone_size: .
cdr3_length: 15
v_call: TRBV24-1
d_call: .
cdr3_nt: TGTGCCACCAGTGATTTCACACCAGTGAACACTGAAGCTTTCTTT
cdr3_aa: CATSDFTPVNTEAFF

j_call: TRBJ2-1
clone_size: .
cdr3_length: 15
v_call: TRBV9
d_call: .
cdr3_nt: TGTGCCAGCAGCGTAGGGGCCACGGCTTGGGATGAGCAGTTCTTC
cdr3_aa: CASSVGATAWDEQFF

j_call: TRBJ2-1
clone_size: few
cdr3_length: 19
v_call: TRBV20-1
d_call: .
cdr3_nt: TGCAGTGCTAGTGCAGCCCACCTACTAAGGGACTCCGTTTCCCATGAGCAGTTCTTC
cdr3_aa: CSASAAHLLRDSVSHEQFF

j_call: TRBJ2-5
clone_size: .
cdr3_length: 14
v_call: TRBV4-1
d_call: TRBD1
cdr3_nt: TGCGCCAGCAGCCAACCGGGACAGGGACGAACCCAGTACTTC
cdr3_aa: CASSQPGQGRTQYF

j_call: TRBJ1-4
clone_size: .
cdr3_length: 14
v_call: TRBV5-5
d_call: .
cdr3_nt: TGTGCCAGCAGCCCGCCGGGGTTGGGTGAAAAACTGTTTTTT
cdr3_aa: CASSPPGLGEKLFF

j_call: TRBJ2-3
clone_size: .
cdr3_length: 15
v_call: TRBV7-9
d_call: TRBD1
cdr3_nt: TGTGCCAGCAGCGGCACAGGGGGCGCAGGAGATACGCAGTATTTT
cdr3_aa: CASSGTGGAGDTQYF

j_call: TRBJ2-7
clone_size: .
cdr3_length: 14
v_call: TRBV14
d_call: .
cdr3_nt: TGTGCCAGCAGAAATAGCGGCTACTCCTACGAGCAGTACTTC
cdr3_aa: CASRNSGYSYEQYF

j_call: TRBJ2-1
clone_size: .
cdr3_length: 13
v_call: TRBV7-3
d_call: .
cdr3_nt: TGTGCCAGCAGCATCGGCCGAAACCAGGAGCAGTTCTTC
cdr3_aa: CASSIGRNQEQFF

j_call: TRBJ2-7
clone_size: few
cdr3_length: 15
v_call: TRBV18
d_call: TRBD1
cdr3_nt: TGTGCCAGCTCACCCCGGGACAGGGGGGTCTACGAGCAGTACTTC
cdr3_aa: CASSPRDRGVYEQYF

j_call: TRBJ2-7
clone_size: .
cdr3_length: 14
v_call: TRBV5-1
d_call: TRBD1
cdr3_nt: TGCGCCAGCAGCGGGACAGAGAGCTCCTACGAGCAGTACTTC
cdr3_aa: CASSGTESSYEQYF

j_call: TRBJ2-7
clone_size: few
cdr3_length: 15
v_call: TRBV20-1
d_call: .
cdr3_nt: TGCAGTGCTACTCCCGGAGTGGGGAACTCCTACGAGCAGTACTTC
cdr3_aa: CSATPGVGNSYEQYF

j_call: TRBJ2-1
clone_size: many
cdr3_length: 14
v_call: TRBV29-1
d_call: TRBD2
cdr3_nt: TGCAGCGTGGTACTAGCGGGAGGGCCCAATGAGCAGTTCTTC
cdr3_aa: CSVVLAGGPNEQFF

j_call: TRBJ2-1
clone_size: .
cdr3_length: 14
v_call: TRBV25-1
d_call: .
cdr3_nt: TGTGCCAGCAGTGAATATCCAAGTCTCAATGAGCAGTTCTTC
cdr3_aa: CASSEYPSLNEQFF

j_call: TRBJ2-1
clone_size: .
cdr3_length: 15
v_call: TRBV20-1
d_call: TRBD2
cdr3_nt: TGCAGTGCCCGTCAAAGCGGGAGAACAGGGAATGAGCAGTTCTTC
cdr3_aa: CSARQSGRTGNEQFF

j_call: TRBJ2-1
clone_size: few
cdr3_length: 16
v_call: TRBV19
d_call: TRBD2
cdr3_nt: TGTGCCAGTAGTATAACCGTACGGGAGGGCCGCGGTGAGCAGTTCTTC
cdr3_aa: CASSITVREGRGEQFF

j_call: TRBJ2-7
clone_size: many
cdr3_length: 17
v_call: TRBV20-1
d_call: TRBD1
cdr3_nt: TGCAGTGCTGAGGGAGTTAATTGGAGACAGGGGGCCTACGAGCAGTACTTC
cdr3_aa: CSAEGVNWRQGAYEQYF

j_call: TRBJ1-2
clone_size: .
cdr3_length: 13
v_call: TRBV7-9
d_call: .
cdr3_nt: TGTGCCAGCAGCTGGGAACAGGGCCCCGGCTACACCTTC
cdr3_aa: CASSWEQGPGYTF

j_call: TRBJ2-7
clone_size: many
cdr3_length: 14
v_call: TRBV29-1
d_call: TRBD1
cdr3_nt: TGCAGCGTTGGACGGGACAGGGGCTCCTACGAGCAGTACTTC
cdr3_aa: CSVGRDRGSYEQYF

j_call: TRBJ1-6
clone_size: .
cdr3_length: 15
v_call: TRBV3-1
d_call: .
cdr3_nt: TGTGCCAGCAGCCCAACGACGGGGGGAAATTCACCCCTCCACTTT
cdr3_aa: CASSPTTGGNSPLHF

j_call: TRBJ2-7
clone_size: .
cdr3_length: 15
v_call: TRBV9
d_call: TRBD2
cdr3_nt: TGTGCCAGCAGCGTTACGACTAGCGGGATCCACGAGCAGTACTTC
cdr3_aa: CASSVTTSGIHEQYF

j_call: TRBJ2-3
clone_size: few
cdr3_length: 12
v_call: TRBV10-3
d_call: .
cdr3_nt: TGTGCCATCAGTGATTTCGGAGATACGCAGTATTTT
cdr3_aa: CAISDFGDTQYF

j_call: TRBJ1-5
clone_size: .
cdr3_length: 15
v_call: TRBV7-8
d_call: .
cdr3_nt: TGTGCCAGCAGCCCCTGGGATGTAGGAGATCAGCCCCAGCATTTT
cdr3_aa: CASSPWDVGDQPQHF

j_call: TRBJ2-1
clone_size: .
cdr3_length: 15
v_call: TRBV2
d_call: TRBD2
cdr3_nt: TGTGCCAGCACCATGGGACTAGCGGGAGTCAATGAGCAGTTCTTC
cdr3_aa: CASTMGLAGVNEQFF

j_call: TRBJ1-5
clone_size: many
cdr3_length: 13
v_call: TRBV7-8
d_call: .
cdr3_nt: TGTGCCAGCACCCACTACGGGGATCAGCCCCAGCATTTT
cdr3_aa: CASTHYGDQPQHF

j_call: TRBJ2-4
clone_size: .
cdr3_length: 14
v_call: TRBV6-2/TRBV6-3
d_call: .
cdr3_nt: TGTGCCAGCAGTACCCCGGGACCTGGAAACATTCAGTACTTC
cdr3_aa: CASSTPGPGNIQYF

j_call: TRBJ2-2
clone_size: many
cdr3_length: 16
v_call: TRBV10-3
d_call: .
cdr3_nt: TGTGCCATCAGTGGCGCCCTGACCGGTGGAGGCGGGGAGCTGTTTTTT
cdr3_aa: CAISGALTGGGGELFF